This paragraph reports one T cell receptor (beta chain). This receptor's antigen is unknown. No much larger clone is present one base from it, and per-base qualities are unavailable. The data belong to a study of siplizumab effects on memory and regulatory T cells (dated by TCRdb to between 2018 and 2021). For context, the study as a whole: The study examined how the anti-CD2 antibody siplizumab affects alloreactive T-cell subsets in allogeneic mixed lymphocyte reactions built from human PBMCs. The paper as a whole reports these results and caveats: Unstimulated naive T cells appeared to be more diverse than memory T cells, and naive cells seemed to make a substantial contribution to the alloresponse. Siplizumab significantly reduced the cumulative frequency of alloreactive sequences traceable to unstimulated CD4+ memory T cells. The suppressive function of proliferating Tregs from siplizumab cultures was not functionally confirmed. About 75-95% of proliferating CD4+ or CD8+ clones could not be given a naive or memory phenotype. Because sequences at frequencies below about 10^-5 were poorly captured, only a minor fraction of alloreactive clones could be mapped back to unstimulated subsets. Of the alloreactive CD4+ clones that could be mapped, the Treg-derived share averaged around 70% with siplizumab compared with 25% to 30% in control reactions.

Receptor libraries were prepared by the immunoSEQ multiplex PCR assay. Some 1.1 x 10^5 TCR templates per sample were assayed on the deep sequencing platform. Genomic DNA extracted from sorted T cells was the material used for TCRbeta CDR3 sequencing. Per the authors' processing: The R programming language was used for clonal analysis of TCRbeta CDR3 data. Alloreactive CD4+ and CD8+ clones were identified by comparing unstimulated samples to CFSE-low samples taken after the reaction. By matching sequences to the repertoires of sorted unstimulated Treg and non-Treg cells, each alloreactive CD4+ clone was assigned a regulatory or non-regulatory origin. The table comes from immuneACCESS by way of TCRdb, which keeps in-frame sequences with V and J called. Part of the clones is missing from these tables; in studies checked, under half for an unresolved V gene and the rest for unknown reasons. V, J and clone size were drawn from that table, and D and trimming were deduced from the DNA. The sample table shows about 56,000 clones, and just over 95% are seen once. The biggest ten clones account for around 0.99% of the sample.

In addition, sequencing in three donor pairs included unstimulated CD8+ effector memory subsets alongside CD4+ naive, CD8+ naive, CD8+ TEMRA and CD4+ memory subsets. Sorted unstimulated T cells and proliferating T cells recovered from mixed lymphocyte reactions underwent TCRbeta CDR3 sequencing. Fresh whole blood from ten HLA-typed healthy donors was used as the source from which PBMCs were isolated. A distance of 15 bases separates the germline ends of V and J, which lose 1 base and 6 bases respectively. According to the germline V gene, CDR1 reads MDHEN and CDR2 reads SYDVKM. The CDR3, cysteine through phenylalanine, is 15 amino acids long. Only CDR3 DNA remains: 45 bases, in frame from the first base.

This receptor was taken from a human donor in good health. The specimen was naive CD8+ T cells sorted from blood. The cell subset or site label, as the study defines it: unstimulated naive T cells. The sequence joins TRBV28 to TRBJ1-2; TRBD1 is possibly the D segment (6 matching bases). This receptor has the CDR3 CASSLYRAGFDGYTF. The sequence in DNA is TGTGCCAGCAGTTTATACAGGGCAGGGTTCGATGGCTACACCTTC.